This is a list of T cell receptor beta chains from one sample in a study of blood T cell repertoires in COVID-19. Measured with immunoSEQ multiplex PCR; TCRdb has only the in-frame clones, and not every one. The table lists 120,000 to 150,000 clones, 79% of them singletons. The sequenced sample was peripheral blood. The receptors here all came from a man between 45 and 60 years old with active or convalescent COVID-19. The CDR3 runs from the conserved cysteine through the conserved F or W. A D gene is named only where the DNA matches it firmly. Part of the rows lack a size; the others show once, few, many or a class for expanded clones.

v_call: TRBV5-6; j_call: TRBJ1-1; d_call: TRBD1; clone_size: NA; cdr3_nt: TGTGCCAGCAGCAAGGTCAGACAGGGGAACACTGAAGCTTTCTTT; cdr3_aa: CASSKVRQGNTEAFF
v_call: TRBV13; j_call: TRBJ2-1; d_call: TRBD2; clone_size: NA; cdr3_nt: TGTGCCAGCAGCGACCGGACTAGCGGGAGAGGTGATGAGCAGTTCTTC; cdr3_aa: CASSDRTSGRGDEQFF
v_call: TRBV5-6; j_call: TRBJ2-1; d_call: NA; clone_size: NA; cdr3_nt: TGTGCCAGCAGCTTTAACAATGAGCAGTTCTTC; cdr3_aa: CASSFNNEQFF
v_call: TRBV4-1; j_call: TRBJ1-1; d_call: TRBD1; clone_size: NA; cdr3_nt: TGCGCCAGCAGCCAAGTCGCGACAGGGTACACTGAAGCTTTCTTT; cdr3_aa: CASSQVATGYTEAFF
v_call: TRBV4-1; j_call: TRBJ2-1; d_call: TRBD2; clone_size: NA; cdr3_nt: TGCGCCAGCAGCCAAGCTGCATACCTAACGGGGGGGCAGTTCTTC; cdr3_aa: CASSQAAYLTGGQFF
v_call: TRBV29-1; j_call: TRBJ2-7; d_call: NA; clone_size: NA; cdr3_nt: TGCAGCGTTGTTAACTTCTCCTACGAGCAGTACTTC; cdr3_aa: CSVVNFSYEQYF
v_call: TRBV24-1; j_call: TRBJ2-3; d_call: TRBD2; clone_size: NA; cdr3_nt: TGTGCCACCAGTGACCTAGCGGGAGGGTACACAGATACGCAGTATTTT; cdr3_aa: CATSDLAGGYTDTQYF
v_call: TRBV19; j_call: TRBJ2-5; d_call: NA; clone_size: NA; cdr3_nt: TGTGCCAGTAGTTTTGAGAAGACCCAGTACTTC; cdr3_aa: CASSFEKTQYF
v_call: TRBV11-2; j_call: TRBJ2-1; d_call: TRBD1; clone_size: NA; cdr3_nt: TGTGCCAGCAGCTCCTACAGGGGGCACGATGAGCAGTTCTTC; cdr3_aa: CASSSYRGHDEQFF
v_call: TRBV28; j_call: TRBJ1-6; d_call: NA; clone_size: NA; cdr3_nt: TGTGCCAGCAGTTTAAGTGGCAGGGTAAATTCACCCCTCCACTTT; cdr3_aa: CASSLSGRVNSPLHF
v_call: TRBV11-3; j_call: TRBJ2-3; d_call: TRBD2; clone_size: NA; cdr3_nt: TGTGCCAGCAAGCTAGCGGGAGGGACAGATACGCAGTATTTT; cdr3_aa: CASKLAGGTDTQYF
v_call: TRBV14; j_call: TRBJ2-7; d_call: TRBD1; clone_size: NA; cdr3_nt: TGTGCCAGCAGCAACCGACAGGGGAGAGGATACGAGCAGTACTTC; cdr3_aa: CASSNRQGRGYEQYF
v_call: TRBV24-1; j_call: TRBJ2-7; d_call: TRBD2; clone_size: NA; cdr3_nt: TGTGCCACCAGTGAGACCGGGACTAGCGTCTACGAGCAGTACTTC; cdr3_aa: CATSETGTSVYEQYF
v_call: TRBV7-2; j_call: TRBJ2-1; d_call: TRBD2; clone_size: NA; cdr3_nt: TGTGCCAGCAGCCCGAGGGCTAGCGGGAGCAATGAGCAGTTCTTC; cdr3_aa: CASSPRASGSNEQFF
v_call: TRBV14; j_call: TRBJ1-3; d_call: NA; clone_size: NA; cdr3_nt: TGTGCCAGCAGCCAAGATCACGGGACAAGCTCTGGAAACACCATATATTTT; cdr3_aa: CASSQDHGTSSGNTIYF
v_call: TRBV2; j_call: TRBJ2-5; d_call: TRBD2; clone_size: few; cdr3_nt: TGTGCCAGCAGTGAAGCTGAGCGGGAGGGGGAGACCCAGTACTTC; cdr3_aa: CASSEAEREGETQYF
v_call: TRBV21-1; j_call: TRBJ2-7; d_call: NA; clone_size: NA; cdr3_nt: TGTGCCAGCAGCACACTTGGAGGACTACAAAATGAGCAGTACTTC; cdr3_aa: CASSTLGGLQNEQYF
v_call: TRBV2; j_call: TRBJ2-3; d_call: TRBD2; clone_size: NA; cdr3_nt: TGTGCCAGCAGTCCCACTAGCGGGAGCACAGATACGCAGTATTTT; cdr3_aa: CASSPTSGSTDTQYF
v_call: TRBV27; j_call: TRBJ2-7; d_call: TRBD2; clone_size: NA; cdr3_nt: TGTGCCAGCAGTTCGAACCCAAGGACTAGCGGGAGTTACGAGCAGTACTTC; cdr3_aa: CASSSNPRTSGSYEQYF